The rows below give T cell receptor beta chains drawn from one sample of a study of molecular identifiers for immune sequencing clone quantification. TCRdb reprocessed the PCR reads via MiXCR and lists one record per CDR3 protein. The table has some 320,000 distinct CDR3 sequences, over 20% seen once. The sequencing sample was made of naive CD8+ T cells from blood, with Jurkat cell RNA spiked in. Receptor source: a human donor in good health. Some libraries in this study had Jurkat cell RNA spiked in. The CDR3 runs from the conserved cysteine through the conserved F or W. The D gene is left open where the match is weak. Expanded clones are given a class, and other clones once, few, many or no size at all.

TRBV30,NA,TRBJ2-3,NA,CAWSALGRGTDTQYF,TGTGCCTGGAGTGCCCTAGGGAGAGGGACAGATACGCAGTATTTT
TRBV4-1,many,TRBJ2-7,TRBD2,CASSQDRGDTYEQYF,TGCGCCAGCAGCCAAGATCGGGGGGATACCTACGAGCAGTACTTC
TRBV12-5,many,TRBJ1-1,NA,CASEEGGGLLTEAFF,TGTGCTAGTGAAGAGGGGGGGGGTTTATTGACTGAAGCTTTCTTT
TRBV4-1,NA,TRBJ1-4,TRBD1,CASSLPGQGELFF,TGCGCCAGCAGCTTGCCGGGACAGGGGGAACTGTTTTTT
TRBV2,many,TRBJ1-4,TRBD1,CASTPSAGTGDEKLFF,TGTGCCAGCACCCCCTCCGCCGGGACAGGGGATGAAAAACTGTTTTTT
TRBV30,few,TRBJ1-1,NA,CAWSVGVLTEALF,TGTGCCTGGAGTGTTGGGGTACTCACTGAAGCTCTCTTT
TRBV18,NA,TRBJ2-5,NA,CASSPPPGTAQETQYF,TGTGCCAGCTCACCACCACCAGGGACGGCACAAGAGACCCAGTACTTC
TRBV10-3,NA,TRBJ2-3,NA,CAISGSAGSTDTQYF,TGTGCCATCAGTGGGTCGGCGGGAAGCACAGATACGCAGTATTTT
TRBV7-9,many,TRBJ1-1,NA,CASSSGQTGVRTEAFF,TGTGCCAGCAGCTCCGGACAGACGGGCGTCCGCACTGAAGCTTTCTTT
TRBV2,many,TRBJ1-1,NA,CASRPPVGTEAFF,TGTGCCAGCAGACCCCCGGTAGGCACTGAAGCTTTCTTT
TRBV7-6,NA,TRBJ1-1,NA,CARPPPVSTEAFF,TGTGCCCGCCCCCCCCCGGTGTCCACTGAAGCTTTCTTT